Here is one TCR beta chain with its context. Its antigen is undetermined. These data come from a study of long-term antiretroviral therapy in people with HIV. Study conclusions and caveats: HIV repertoires spanned narrower CDR3 length ranges than controls. Before ART, certain clones expanded, and these dominated the repertoire at all time points.

Sequencing relied on immunoSEQ assay v3.0, run at survey level. Sequencing aimed at roughly 35,000-55,000 T-cell genomes per sample. Here immunoSEQ multiplex PCR was the method, and the copy in TCRdb shows in-frame clones only, minus some. The table has 30,000 to 40,000 clones, 83% seen once. CDR1 is MRHNA, CDR2 SNTAGT, per germline. J lost 3 bases, V lost 6 bases, and 4 bases had no gene match. This CDR3 has 15 residues. The receptor was derived from a man aged 18 to 29 with HIV. The specimen was unsorted PBMCs, collected 0.4 years before starting antiretroviral therapy. This chain links TRBV6-4 with TRBJ2-1; 11 bases match TRBD1. CDR3 amino acids: CASRPGQGDYNEQFF. CDR3 sequence (DNA): TGTGCCAGCAGACCGGGACAGGGGGACTACAATGAGCAGTTCTTC.